This paragraph covers one T cell receptor beta chain sequence. Original handling: The authors estimated nucleated cell counts from reference gene primer amplification. Sequenced by immunoSEQ multiplex PCR; TCRdb stores in-frame clones only, minus some. V, J and clone size are taken as reported in that table, and D and trimming were inferred from the DNA itself. The sample carries almost 300,000 clones, around nine tenths recorded once. These data are taken from a study of blood T cell repertoires in COVID-19. Background on the study: COVID-19 samples collected from the United States, Italy and Spain covered acute and convalescent phases. T cells, B-cell-depleted T cells, or PBMCs provided the cDNA or gDNA that served as material.

This clonotype originated in a woman in her 30s with COVID-19, enrolled during active disease. Sequencing was performed on peripheral blood.

This CDR3 is CASSAQTGYSGNTIYF. CDR3 DNA sequence: TGTGCCAGCAGCGCCCAGACAGGGTACTCTGGAAACACCATATATTTT. The J gene is TRBJ1-3, the V gene TRBV7-8; the match to TRBD1 covers 7 bases. This CDR3 has 16 residues. The germline CDR1 and CDR2 sequences are SGHVS and FQNEAQ. V lost 5 bases to trimming and J lost 0 bases; unmatched junction nucleotides: 7. Supplemented by reference TRBV7-8 and TRBJ1-3, the full variable domain reads GAGVSQSPRYKVAKRGQDVALRCDPISGHVSLFWYQQALGQGPEFLTYFQNEAQLDKSGLPSDRFFAERPEGSVSTLKIQRTQQEDSAVYLCASSAQTGYSGNTIYFGEGSWLTVV.